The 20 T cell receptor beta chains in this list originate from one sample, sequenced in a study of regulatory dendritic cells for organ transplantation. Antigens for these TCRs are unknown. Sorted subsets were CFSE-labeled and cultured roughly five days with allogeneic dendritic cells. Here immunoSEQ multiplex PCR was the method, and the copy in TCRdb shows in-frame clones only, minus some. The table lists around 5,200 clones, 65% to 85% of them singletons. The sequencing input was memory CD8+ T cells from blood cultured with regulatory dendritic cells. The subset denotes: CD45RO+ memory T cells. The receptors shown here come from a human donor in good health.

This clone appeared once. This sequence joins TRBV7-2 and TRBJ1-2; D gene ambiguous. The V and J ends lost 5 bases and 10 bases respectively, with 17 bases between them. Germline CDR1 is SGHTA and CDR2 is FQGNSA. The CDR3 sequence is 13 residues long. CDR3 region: CASSPGRGRDYTF. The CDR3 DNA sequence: TGTGCCAGCAGCCCCGGACGAGGGAGAGACTACACCTTC.

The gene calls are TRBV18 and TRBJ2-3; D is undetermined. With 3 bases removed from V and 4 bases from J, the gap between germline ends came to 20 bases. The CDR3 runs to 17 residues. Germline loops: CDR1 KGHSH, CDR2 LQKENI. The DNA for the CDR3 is TGTGCCAGCTCACCCGACGGTACCTCTAGGGTCGCAGATACGCAGTATTTT. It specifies CASSPDGTSRVADTQYF.

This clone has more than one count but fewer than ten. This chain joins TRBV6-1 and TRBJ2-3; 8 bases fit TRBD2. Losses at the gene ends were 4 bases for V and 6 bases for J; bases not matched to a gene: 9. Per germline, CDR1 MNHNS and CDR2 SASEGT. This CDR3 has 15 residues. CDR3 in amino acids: CASSAGAGGSDTQYF. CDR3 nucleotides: TGTGCCAGCAGTGCTGGGGCGGGAGGATCGGATACGCAGTATTTT.

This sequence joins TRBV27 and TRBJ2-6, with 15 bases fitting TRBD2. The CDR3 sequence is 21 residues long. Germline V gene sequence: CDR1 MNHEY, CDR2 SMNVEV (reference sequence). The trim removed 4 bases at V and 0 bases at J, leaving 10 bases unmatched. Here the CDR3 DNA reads TGTGCCAGCAGTTCATACGGACTAGCGGGAGGGGAGCTCTCTGGGGCCAACGTCCTGACTTTC. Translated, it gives CASSSYGLAGGELSGANVLTF.

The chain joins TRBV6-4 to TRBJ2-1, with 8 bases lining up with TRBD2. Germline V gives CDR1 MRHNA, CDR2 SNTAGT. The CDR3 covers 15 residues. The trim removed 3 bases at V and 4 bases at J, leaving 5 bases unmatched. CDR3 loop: CASSEALAGYNEQFF. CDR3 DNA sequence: TGTGCCAGCAGTGAAGCCCTAGCGGGTTACAATGAGCAGTTCTTC.

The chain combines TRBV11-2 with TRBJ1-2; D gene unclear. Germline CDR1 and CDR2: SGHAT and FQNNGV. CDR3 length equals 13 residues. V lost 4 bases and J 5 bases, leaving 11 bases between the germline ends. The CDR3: CASSSYGPYGYTF. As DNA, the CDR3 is TGTGCCAGCAGCTCCTACGGACCGTATGGCTACACCTTC.

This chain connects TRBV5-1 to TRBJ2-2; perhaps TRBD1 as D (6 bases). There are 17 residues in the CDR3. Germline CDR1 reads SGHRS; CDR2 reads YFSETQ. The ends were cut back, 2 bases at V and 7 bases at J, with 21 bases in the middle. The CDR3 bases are TGCGCCAGCAGCTTACATACTCCCGACAGGTCGGGCGGGGAGCTGTTTTTT. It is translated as CASSLHTPDRSGGELFF.

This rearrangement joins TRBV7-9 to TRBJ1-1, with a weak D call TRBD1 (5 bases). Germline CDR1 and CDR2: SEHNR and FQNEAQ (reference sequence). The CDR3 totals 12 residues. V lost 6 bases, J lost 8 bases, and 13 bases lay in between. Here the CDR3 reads CASRFDGGEAFF. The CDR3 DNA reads TGTGCCAGCAGATTCGACGGGGGAGAAGCTTTCTTT.

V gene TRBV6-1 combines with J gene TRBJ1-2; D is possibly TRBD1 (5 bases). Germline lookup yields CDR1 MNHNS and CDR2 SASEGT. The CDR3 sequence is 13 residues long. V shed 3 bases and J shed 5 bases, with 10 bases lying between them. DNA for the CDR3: TGTGCCAGCAGTGAGGGGGAGTGGTATGGCTACACCTTC. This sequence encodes CASSEGEWYGYTF.

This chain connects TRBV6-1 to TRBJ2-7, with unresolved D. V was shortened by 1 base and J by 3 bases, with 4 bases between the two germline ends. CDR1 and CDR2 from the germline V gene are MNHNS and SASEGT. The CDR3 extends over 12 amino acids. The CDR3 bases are TGTGCCAGCAGTGAAGACATCTACGAGCAGTACTTC. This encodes CASSEDIYEQYF.

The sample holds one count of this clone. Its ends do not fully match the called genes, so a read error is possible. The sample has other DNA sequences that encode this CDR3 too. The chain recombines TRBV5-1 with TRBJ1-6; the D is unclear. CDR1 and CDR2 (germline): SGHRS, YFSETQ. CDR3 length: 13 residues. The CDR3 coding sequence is TGTGCCAGCAGCCCTGGCGATAATTCACCCCTCCACTTT. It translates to CASSPGDNSPLHF.

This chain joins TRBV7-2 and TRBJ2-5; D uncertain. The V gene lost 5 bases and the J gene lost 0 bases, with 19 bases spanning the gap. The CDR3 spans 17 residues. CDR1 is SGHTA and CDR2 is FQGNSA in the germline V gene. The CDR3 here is CASSPSGLGVYQETQYF. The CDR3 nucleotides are TGTGCCAGCAGCCCGAGTGGTCTCGGAGTGTACCAAGAGACCCAGTACTTC.

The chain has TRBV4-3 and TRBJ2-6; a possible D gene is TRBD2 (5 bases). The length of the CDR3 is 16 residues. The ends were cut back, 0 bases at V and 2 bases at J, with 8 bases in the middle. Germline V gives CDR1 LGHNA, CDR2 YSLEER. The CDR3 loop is CASSQEIGAGANVLTF. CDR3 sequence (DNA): TGCGCCAGCAGCCAAGAGATCGGGGCTGGGGCCAACGTCCTGACTTTC.

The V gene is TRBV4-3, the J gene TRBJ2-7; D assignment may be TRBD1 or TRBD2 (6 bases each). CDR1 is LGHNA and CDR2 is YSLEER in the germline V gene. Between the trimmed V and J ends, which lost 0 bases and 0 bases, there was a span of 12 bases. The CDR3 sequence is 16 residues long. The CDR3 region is CASSQDVTGASYEQYF. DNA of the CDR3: TGCGCCAGCAGCCAAGATGTTACGGGGGCCTCCTACGAGCAGTACTTC.

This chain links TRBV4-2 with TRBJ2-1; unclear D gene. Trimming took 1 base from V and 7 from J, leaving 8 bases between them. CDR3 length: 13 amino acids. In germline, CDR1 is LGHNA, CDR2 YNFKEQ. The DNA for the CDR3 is TGTGCCAGCAGCCAAGTTGCGAAGAATGAGCAGTTCTTC. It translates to CASSQVAKNEQFF.

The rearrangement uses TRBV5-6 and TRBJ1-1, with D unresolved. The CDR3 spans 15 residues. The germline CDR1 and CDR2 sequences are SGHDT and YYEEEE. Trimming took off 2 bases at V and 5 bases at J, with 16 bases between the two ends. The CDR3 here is CASSLNMGLRTEAFF. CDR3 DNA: TGTGCCAGCAGCTTAAATATGGGGTTGAGGACTGAAGCTTTCTTT.

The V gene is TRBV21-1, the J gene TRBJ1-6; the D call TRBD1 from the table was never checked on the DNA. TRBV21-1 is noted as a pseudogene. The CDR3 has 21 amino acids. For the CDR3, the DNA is TGTGCCAGCAGCAAGGACCACTGGGACAGGCGTAACCGCTCCTATAATTCACCCCTCCACTTT. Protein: CASSKDHWDRRNRSYNSPLHF.

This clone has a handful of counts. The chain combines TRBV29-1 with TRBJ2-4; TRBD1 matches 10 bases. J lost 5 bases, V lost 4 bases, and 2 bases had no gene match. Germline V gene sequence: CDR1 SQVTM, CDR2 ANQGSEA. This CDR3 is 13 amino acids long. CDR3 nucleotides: TGCAGCGTTGTAGGGACAGGGGAAAACATTCAGTACTTC. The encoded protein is CSVVGTGENIQYF. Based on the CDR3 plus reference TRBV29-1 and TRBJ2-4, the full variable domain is SAVISQKPSRDICQRGTSLTIQCQVDSQVTMMFWYRQQPGQSLTLIATANQGSEATYESGFVIDKFPISRPNLTFSTLTVSNMSPEDSSIYLCSVVGTGENIQYFGAGTRLSVL.

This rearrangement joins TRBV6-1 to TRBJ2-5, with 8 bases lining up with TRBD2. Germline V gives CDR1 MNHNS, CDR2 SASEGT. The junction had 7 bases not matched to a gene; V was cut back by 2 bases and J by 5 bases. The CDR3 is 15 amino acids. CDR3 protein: CASSENTGGPETQYF. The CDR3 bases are TGTGCCAGCAGTGAAAATACGGGAGGGCCGGAGACCCAGTACTTC.

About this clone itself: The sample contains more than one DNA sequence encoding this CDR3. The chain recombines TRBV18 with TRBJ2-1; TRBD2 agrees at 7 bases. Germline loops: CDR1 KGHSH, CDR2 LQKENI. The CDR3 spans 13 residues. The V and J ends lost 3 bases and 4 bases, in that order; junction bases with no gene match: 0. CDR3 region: CASSPGGYNEQFF. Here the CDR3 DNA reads TGTGCCAGCTCACCCGGGGGGTACAATGAGCAGTTCTTC.